The 13 T cell receptor beta chains below come from one sample, sequenced in a study of T-cell memory formation after mild COVID-19. TCRdb processed the 5' RACE reads anew with MiXCR; each CDR3 protein has one entry. Of over 450,000 distinct CDR3 sequences listed, about a fifth were seen once; the top ten hold around 12%. Material for sequencing was PBMCs or a T cell subset sorted from them (not recorded which). These receptors were collected from an adult woman who had mild COVID-19 (a few samples of this study predate the infection). Cell type and time point are not known.

The rearrangement uses TRBV28 and TRBJ1-2; 8 bases align to TRBD1. CDR1 and CDR2 from the germline V gene are MDHEN and SYDVKM. The trim removed 6 bases at V and 8 bases at J, leaving 11 bases unmatched. The CDR3 sequence is 14 residues long. Written as DNA, the CDR3 is TGTGCCAGCAGCGAATCGACAGGGGAAGGCGGCTACACCTTC. Protein sequence: CASSESTGEGGYTF.

The chain links TRBV4-2 to TRBJ2-3; 7 bases are shared with TRBD2. CDR3 length: 15 amino acids. Germline-derived CDR1 and CDR2 are LGHNA and YNFKEQ. V lost 0 bases to trimming and J lost 3 bases; unmatched junction nucleotides: 3. The CDR3: CASSQERGTTDTQYF. In DNA form, the CDR3 reads TGTGCCAGCAGCCAAGAGCGGGGGACGACAGATACGCAGTATTTT.

This clonotype was observed a few times. The chain combines TRBV2 with TRBJ1-2; tentative D call: TRBD1 (5 bases). V was trimmed by 6 bases and J by 5 bases, leaving 22 bases between them. CDR1 and CDR2 from the germline V gene are SNHLY and FYNNEI. The CDR3 has 16 amino acids. Here the CDR3 DNA reads TGTGCCAGCAGACCCCGCTTATGGGGCGCTCGTTATGGCTACACCTTC. Amino acids: CASRPRLWGARYGYTF.

V usage is TRBV2 and J usage is TRBJ2-3; maybe TRBD2 (6 bases). Trimming pared 3 bases from V and 0 bases from J, leaving 10 bases between. The CDR3 contains 15 residues. The germline V gene has CDR1 SNHLY and CDR2 FYNNEI. The CDR3 DNA is TGTGCCAGCAGTGAGGAGGGCTCAAGCACAGATACGCAGTATTTT. This translates into CASSEEGSSTDTQYF.

The chain combines TRBV2 with TRBJ2-7; a possible D gene is TRBD1 (6 bases). Trimming removed 3 bases from V and 1 base from J, with 13 bases in between. Germline assignment: CDR1 SNHLY and CDR2 FYNNEI. This CDR3 is built from 15 residues. In DNA form, the CDR3 reads TGTGCCAGCAGTGATGTTATAGGGGGATCCTACGAGCAGTACTTC. This translates into CASSDVIGGSYEQYF.

This chain links TRBV7-9 with TRBJ2-5, with 8 bases identical to TRBD1. J was trimmed by 5 bases and V by 5 bases; bases with no gene match: 16. The CDR3 extends over 17 amino acids. CDR1 is SEHNR, CDR2 FQNEAQ, per germline (reference sequence). The DNA for the CDR3 is TGTGCCAGCAGCCCTAACCCGGACAGGGAGGTCCTGGAGACCCAGTACTTC. As protein: CASSPNPDREVLETQYF.

This chain links TRBV3-1 with TRBJ1-1; TRBD1 matches 9 bases. Germline CDR1 LGHDT, CDR2 YNNKEL (reference sequence). The CDR3 has 15 residues. Germline trimming cut 4 bases from V and 1 base from J; bases unmatched to any gene: 4. CDR3 amino acids: CASSLTGGANTEAFF. In DNA form, the CDR3 reads TGTGCCAGCAGCCTCACAGGGGGCGCGAACACTGAAGCTTTCTTT.

This clonotype appeared a few times. The rearrangement joins TRBV9 to TRBJ2-2; D unresolved. Germline-derived CDR1 and CDR2 are SGDLS and YYNGEE. The CDR3 sequence is 12 residues long. The V and J ends lost 7 bases and 4 bases respectively, with 8 bases between them. This chain's CDR3 is CASGPSTGELFF. CDR3 DNA sequence: TGTGCCAGCGGACCCTCCACCGGGGAGCTGTTTTTT.

This chain joins TRBV14 and TRBJ2-7; TRBD2 is a possible D gene (5 bases). CDR1 is SGHDN, CDR2 FVKESK, per germline. The CDR3 runs to 14 residues. V dropped 6 bases and J dropped 7 bases, with 19 bases sitting between them. DNA for the CDR3: TGTGCCAGCAGTGCTAGACGGGGTCGGGGTGAGCAGTACTTC. Protein product: CASSARRGRGEQYF.

CDR3: CSVGVVNREGWQFF. The CDR3, as DNA: TGCAGCGTTGGAGTCGTTAACAGGGAGGGGTGGCAGTTCTTC. The chain carries TRBV29-1 and TRBJ2-1; tentatively, D is TRBD2 (7 bases). Germline V gives CDR1 SQVTM, CDR2 ANQGSEA. The CDR3 loop spans 14 amino acids. Between the trimmed V and J ends, which lost 4 bases and 12 bases, there was a span of 22 bases.

This clonotype was recorded many times. The chain links TRBV7-9 to TRBJ1-3, with D unclear. V was cut by 2 bases and J by 1 base, with 3 bases left in between. Germline assignment: CDR1 SEHNR and CDR2 FQNEAQ (reference sequence). The CDR3 length is 13 residues. The CDR3 here is CASSLSSGNTIYF. CDR3 DNA: TGTGCCAGCAGCTTATCTTCTGGAAACACCATATATTTT.

J is TRBJ2-5 and V is TRBV18; the D gene is possibly TRBD1 (6 bases). Germline V gene sequence: CDR1 KGHSH, CDR2 LQKENI. The CDR3 spans 14 residues. V was clipped by 1 base and J by 1 base, with 7 bases between them. Here the CDR3 DNA reads TGTGCCAGCTCACCACGGGACACCCAAGAGACCCAGTACTTC. It encodes CASSPRDTQETQYF.

The chain couples TRBV15 to TRBJ1-1, with D uncertain. CDR1 LNHNV and CDR2 YYDKDF come from the germline V gene (reference sequence). The V end lost 2 bases, the J end lost 5 bases, and 18 bases lay between the germline ends. The CDR3 is made up of 16 amino acids. The CDR3 protein is CATSRSARWQPTEAFF. The DNA for the CDR3 is TGTGCCACCAGCAGATCAGCAAGGTGGCAGCCTACTGAAGCTTTCTTT.